This entry lists 3 T cell receptor beta chains sequenced from one sample in a study of control samples from healthy donors and cancer patients (TCRdb year 2020). The receptor library was made with the immunoSEQ multiplex PCR assay. TCRdb mirrors the immuneACCESS table, restricted to in-frame sequences. Some clones are absent from its copies; in checked studies, under half trace to an unresolved V gene, and the reason for the others is unknown. This sample is represented by about 98,000 clones; 75% to 85% of them were singletons. Roughly 10% of the sample is held by the ten biggest clonotypes. Sequencing used blood. The origin of the receptors is a young woman in good health.

V and J are TRBV7-6 and TRBJ1-1, with D unclear. The CDR3 is made up of 16 amino acids. Germline CDR1 reads SGHVS; CDR2 reads FNYEAQ. V was pared by 4 bases and J by 7 bases, with 22 bases between. This CDR3 reads CASSSQTYWSEDEAFF. The DNA of the CDR3 is TGTGCCAGCAGCTCTCAAACCTATTGGTCAGAAGATGAAGCTTTCTTT.

The chain joins TRBV11-2 to TRBJ2-1, with 12 bases aligning to TRBD2. The trim removed 7 bases at V and 10 bases at J, leaving 8 bases unmatched. Per germline, CDR1 SGHAT and CDR2 FQNNGV. This CDR3 is built from 14 residues. CDR3 sequence (DNA): TGTGCCAGCACGAAGACTAGCGGGGGACTCGAGCAGTTCTTC. Its protein is CASTKTSGGLEQFF.

This clone was seen a single time. The chain couples TRBV18 to TRBJ1-3; D is unclear. Germline V gives CDR1 KGHSH, CDR2 LQKENI. This CDR3 is 12 amino acids long. V lost 3 bases, J lost 4 bases, and 4 bases lay in between. The chain's CDR3 is CASSPEGNTIYF. The DNA of the CDR3 is TGTGCCAGCTCACCCGAGGGAAACACCATATATTTT.